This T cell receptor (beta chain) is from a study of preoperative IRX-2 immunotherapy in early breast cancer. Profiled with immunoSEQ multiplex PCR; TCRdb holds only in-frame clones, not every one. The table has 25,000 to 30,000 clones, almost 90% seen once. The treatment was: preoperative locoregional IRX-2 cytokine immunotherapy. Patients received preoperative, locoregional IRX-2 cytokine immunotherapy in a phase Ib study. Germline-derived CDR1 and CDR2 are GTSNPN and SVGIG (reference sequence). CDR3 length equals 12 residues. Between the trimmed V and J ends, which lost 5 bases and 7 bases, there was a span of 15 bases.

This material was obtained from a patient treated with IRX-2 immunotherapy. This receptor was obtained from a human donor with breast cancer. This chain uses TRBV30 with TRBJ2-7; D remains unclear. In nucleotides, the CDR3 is TGTGCCTGGGCCAGTTCCTTGAGGGAGCAGTACTTC. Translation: CAWASSLREQYF.